This T cell receptor (beta chain) is drawn from a study of T cell responses to AZD1222 COVID-19 vaccine. Notes on the study in general: Epitopes outside B.1.351 and B.1.1.7 mutated regions reportedly drew nearly half of spike TCRs. CD4 TCRs associated with vaccination spanned spike, dominating at 160-218 and 743-854. Seropositive AZD1222 recipients at baseline numbered only 6 or 7.

With respect to this clone: What it recognizes is unknown.

Second-dose intervals near 4 or 12 weeks were combined. The table came from immunoSEQ multiplex PCR; TCRdb's copy has only in-frame clones and leaves some out. Here the sample spans 150,000 to 200,000 clones, 92% being singletons. The material sequenced was peripheral blood, taken 28 days after the second AZD1222 dose. The TCR comes from an adult who received the AZD1222 COVID-19 vaccine.

CDR3 DNA: TGTGCCAGCAGTTACTCGACGGGAGGCTATGGCTACACCTTC. It is translated as CASSYSTGGYGYTF. V gene TRBV6-2 or TRBV6-3 combines with J gene TRBJ1-2; D remains unclear. Germline-derived CDR1 and CDR2 are MNHEY and SVGEGT. V lost 0 bases and J 4 bases, leaving 9 bases between the germline ends. The CDR3 covers 14 residues.